This T cell receptor (beta chain) was obtained from a study of T-cell memory formation after mild COVID-19 (dated by TCRdb to the early 2020s). In terms of the full investigation: TCR sequence clusters from the two donors were found to be largely donor specific. In a couple of donors, T-cell clones that expanded and contracted after mild COVID-19 were followed by sequencing TCRalpha and TCRbeta repertoires longitudinally. Two young, previously healthy adult volunteers made up the cohort, one male and one female.

These reads were obtained on an Illumina NovaSeq 6000. cDNA libraries for TCRalpha and TCRbeta were prepared by 5'RACE using constant-segment primers, with sample barcodes and unique molecular identifiers added. Trizol reagent was used to extract RNA from every sample. Amplification of the libraries took two PCR steps, and the second step added a second sample barcode plus Illumina TruSeq adapters. Sequencing of libraries was performed on an Illumina NovaSeq with 2 x 150 bp paired-end reads. Per the authors' processing: Reads were demultiplexed and collapsed into UMI-guided consensus sequences with migec v1.2.7. With mixcr v2.1.11, UMI consensuses were aligned to TRA and TRB V and J templates and assembled into clonotypes. A clonotype was counted as expanded or contracted only when both edgeR and NoisET called the clonotype significant, with the noise models trained on biological replicates. edgeR calls used a false discovery rate-adjusted p below 0.01 and a log2 fold-change threshold of 1. As an exploratory analysis of dynamics, max-normalized trajectories of the 1000 most abundant clonotypes were examined with PCA combined with hierarchical clustering. The CD4 or CD8 phenotype of responding clones was assigned using the separately sequenced CD4+ and CD8+ repertoires. TCRdb reanalyzed the raw reads on its own, using fastp at Q25 for trimming and MiXCR for clone calling, and kept in-frame beta chains. Records with the same CDR3 protein are collapsed into one entry carrying the most frequent genes and DNA. The V and J calls were not made by the authors but by TCRdb's processing. The sample data list about 200,000 distinct CDR3 sequences, and around 9.1% of these were observed just once. The top ten clones comprise roughly 3.5% of the sample.

This clonotype was counted a few times. What antigen it recognizes has not been identified. No per-base quality is available; no much larger clone lies one base away. Broader findings and caveats from the paper: Contracting CD4+ clones turned up mainly in the CM and EM memory subsets, whereas EMRA was where CD8+ clones were enriched. Whether the second-wave clones peaking on day 37 were SARS-CoV-2 specific was not confirmed. The detection of some responding clones in pre-infection memory suggests that pre-existing cross-reactive memory T cells joined the SARS-CoV-2 response. Balanced CD4/CD8 phenotypes were observed for clones contracting from day 15 to 85, whereas a bias towards CD4+ was observed for a second wave of clones expanding from day 15 to 37. Only a couple of mild cases were covered by the study, and larger cohorts that include severe cases with pre-infection samples were considered necessary.

PBMCs were isolated by Ficoll-Paque density gradient centrifugation. Inclusive of the bounding cysteine and phenylalanine, the CDR3 is 14 residues long. The DNA shown is the 42-base CDR3, in frame from base 1. V lost 5 bases and J lost 4 bases; the stretch between them is 13 bases long. CDR1 is given as SEHNR and CDR2 as FQNEAQ, both from the germline V gene (reference sequence). The receptor comes from a man between 18 and 29 years old who had mild COVID-19 (a few samples of this study predate the infection). The sample titles of this study are shuffled in the database, so cell type and time point are left out; the donor was told from shared clones. In this chain, TRBV7-9 is recombined with TRBJ2-3; possibly the D gene is TRBD2, per 5 matching bases. Sequencing input: PBMCs or a T cell subset sorted from them (not recorded which). For the CDR3, the sequence is CASSPSNSADTQYF. The DNA sequence is given as TGTGCCAGCAGCCCTAGCAATAGCGCAGATACGCAGTATTTT.